The 23 T cell receptor beta chains listed next were all sequenced from one sample in a study of CD8+CD57+ T cells in acquired aplastic anemia. Both TCR beta VDJ combination and CDR3 sequence profiling were carried out. Genomic DNA was the template for this profiling. From the reads, TCRdb called clonotypes with MiXCR, one entry per CDR3 protein. The data contain hundreds of thousands of distinct CDR3 sequences, 60% to 80% of them singletons. The specimen was sorted CD4+, CD8+, or CD8+CD57+ T cells (not recorded which) from PBMCs. Receptors originate from a human donor in good health, serving as a control.

The chain has TRBV10-3 and TRBJ2-5; the D gene is possibly TRBD2 (6 bases). CDR1 is ENHRY, CDR2 SYGVKD, per germline. CDR3 length: 15 amino acids. Trimming cost V 4 bases and J 1 base, with 13 bases left between them. CDR3 in DNA: TGTGCCATCAGTGGGGCCGGGGGTTTCCAAGAGACCCAGTACTTC. Translating it yields CAISGAGGFQETQYF.

A remark on this clonotype: An end of the junction does not agree with germline; a read error may underlie this. The chain uses TRBV7-4 and TRBJ1-6; maybe TRBD1 (5 bases). The germline V gene encodes CDR1 SGHVT and CDR2 SQSDAQ. There are 17 residues in the CDR3. The CDR3, as DNA: TGTGCCAGCAGCGAATTTCGGGGACGGGAATATAATTCCCCCCCCCACTTT. Its protein product is CASSEFRGREYNSPPHF. The complete variable domain, with remaining parts taken from reference TRBV7-4 and TRBJ1-6, reads GAGVSQSPRYKVAKRGRDVALRCDSISGHVTLYWYRQTLGQGSEVLTYSQSDAQRDKSGRPSGRFSAERPERSVSTLKIQRTEQGDSAVYLCASSEFRGREYNSPPHFGNGTRLTVT.

The V call is TRBV11-1, the J call TRBJ2-3; the D gene is possibly TRBD1 (5 bases). Trimming took off 0 bases at V and 1 base at J, with 11 bases between the two ends. Germline CDR1 reads SGHAT; CDR2 reads FQDESV (reference sequence). This CDR3 contains 16 residues. The CDR3 is CASSLAIGVRTDTQYF. The CDR3, as DNA: TGTGCCAGCAGCTTAGCGATAGGGGTCCGCACAGATACGCAGTATTTT.

This clonotype appeared many times. The chain employs TRBV20-1 and TRBJ1-1, with D possibly being TRBD1 (6 bases). CDR3 size: 12 residues. Trimming pared 3 bases from V and 3 bases from J, leaving 8 bases between. Germline V gives CDR1 DFQATT, CDR2 SNEGSKA (reference sequence). CDR3 amino acids: CSASKGDTEAFF. CDR3 bases: TGCAGTGCTAGCAAGGGGGACACTGAAGCTTTCTTT.

Ten or more counts support this clonotype. This rearrangement joins TRBV6-6 to TRBJ2-1; D call uncertain. Trimming took off 0 bases at V and 1 base at J, with 10 bases between the two ends. Germline CDR1 reads MNHNY; CDR2 reads SVGAGI (reference sequence). The CDR3 covers 16 residues. Here the CDR3 reads CASSYSSFGSYNEQFF. CDR3 coding DNA: TGTGCCAGCAGTTACTCATCCTTTGGGTCCTACAATGAGCAGTTCTTC.

V gene TRBV20-1 combines with J gene TRBJ1-6, with D unclear. Germline V CDR1 and CDR2: DFQATT, SNEGSKA (reference sequence). The CDR3 length is 15 residues. Trimming shortened V by 3 bases and J by 10 bases, and 19 bases separated the two germline ends. CDR3 bases: TGCAGTGCTAGTCAGAGCAATGAGCAGAACTCACCCCTCCACTTT. Translated: CSASQSNEQNSPLHF.

CDR3 DNA: TGTGCCAGCAGCAGAGCGCGGTGCCACGCCTACGAGCTGTTTTTT. Its translation: CASSRARCHAYELFF. This sequence joins TRBV9 and TRBJ2-2; unclear D gene. Trimming stripped 4 bases from V and 11 bases from J, with 21 bases between. The germline gives CDR1 SGDLS, CDR2 YYNGEE. The CDR3 is 15 amino acids. The whole variable domain, filled in from reference TRBV9 and TRBJ2-2, reads DSGVTQTPKHLITATGQRVTLRCSPRSGDLSVYWYQQSLDQGLQFLIQYYNGEERAKGNILERFSAQQFPDLHSELNLSSLELGDSALYFCASSRARCHAYELFFGEGSRLTVL.

The sample holds many counts of this clonotype. This CDR3 reads CASRQRDSSYEQYF. For the CDR3, the DNA is TGTGCCAGTAGGCAAAGGGACAGCTCCTACGAGCAGTACTTC. The rearrangement uses TRBV19 and TRBJ2-7; 7 bases fit TRBD1. CDR1 and CDR2 (germline): LNHDA, SQIVND (reference sequence). CDR3 size: 14 residues. The trim removed 6 bases at V and 0 bases at J, leaving 5 bases unmatched.

J is TRBJ1-5 and V is TRBV7-2; D possibly corresponds to TRBD1 (6 bases). The V end lost 0 bases, the J end lost 16 bases, and 22 bases lay between the germline ends. The CDR3 runs to 15 residues. Germline V lookup: CDR1 SGHTA, CDR2 FQGNSA. Written as DNA, the CDR3 is TGTGCCAGCAGCTTAGCGCCGGGGGGGGCAGGTGGCTACCATTTT. It is translated as CASSLAPGGAGGYHF. Filled out from reference TRBV7-2 and TRBJ1-5, the complete variable domain reads GAGVSQSPSNKVTEKGKDVELRCDPISGHTALYWYRQSLGQGLEFLIYFQGNSAPDKSGLPSDRFSAERTGGSVSTLTIQRTQQEDSAVYLCASSLAPGGAGGYHFGDGTRLSIL.

On this clonotype: One end of the junction varies from germline; a read error may be responsible. The V call is TRBV6-9, the J call TRBJ1-1; a weak D match, TRBD1 (6 bases). Germline-derived CDR1 and CDR2 are MNHGY and SVAAGI. The CDR3 is 13 amino acids. Here the CDR3 reads CARRNRENTEAFF. The CDR3 region has the DNA TGTGCCAGGAGGAACAGGGAGAACACTGAGGCTTTCTTT.

Of note for this clonotype: The junction shows a germline mismatch at one end, possibly a read error. The chain is built from TRBV12-3 or TRBV12-4 and TRBJ1-6; D not resolved. The CDR3 length is 13 residues. CDR3 in amino acids: CASSFENSSSLHF. CDR3 DNA: TGTGCCAGCAGTTTCGAGAATAGTTCATCCCTCCACTTT.

This clonotype was observed a single time. This rearrangement joins TRBV9 to TRBJ1-6; D not certain. The V end lost 4 bases, the J end lost 10 bases, and 12 bases lay between the germline ends. This CDR3 has 13 residues. Germline assignment: CDR1 SGDLS and CDR2 YYNGEE. In DNA, the CDR3 is TGTGCCAGCAGCTCGGAAGCCCCCTCACCCCTCCACTTT. It yields the protein CASSSEAPSPLHF.

This chain connects TRBV10-2 to TRBJ2-7; D not certain. The CDR3 spans 14 residues. Looked up from germline, CDR1 is WSHSY and CDR2 is SAAADI. The V and J ends lost 7 bases and 5 bases respectively, with 18 bases between them. The chain's CDR3 is CASKELSANDEQYF. CDR3 in DNA: TGCGCCAGCAAGGAGCTGTCGGCCAATGACGAGCAGTACTTC.

The chain links TRBV2 to TRBJ2-4; no reliable D call. V lost 6 bases and J 6 bases, leaving 3 bases between the germline ends. Germline loops: CDR1 SNHLY, CDR2 FYNNEI. The CDR3 is made up of 10 amino acids. For the CDR3, the DNA is TGTGCCAGCAGCAGAAACATTCAGTACTTC. Encoded protein: CASSRNIQYF.

The J gene is TRBJ2-5, the V gene TRBV9; 8 positions agree with TRBD2. V trimming: 5 bases; J trimming: 4 bases; junction bases outside the gene matches: 10. From germline, CDR1 is SGDLS and CDR2 YYNGEE. This CDR3 region has 15 residues. The CDR3 region has the DNA TGTGCCAGCAGTTGGAACGGGGGGGCGGGAGAGACCCAGTACTTC. This codes for CASSWNGGAGETQYF.

This clonotype was observed once. Here the CDR3 omits its conserved ending phenylalanine or tryptophan, so a read error is the likely source. Because the CDR3's place on the DNA is in doubt, the DNA is left out and the CDR3 is given as listed by TCRdb. The gene calls are TRBV9 and TRBJ2-5; the table names TRBD1, a call not compared with the DNA. Germline CDR1 and CDR2: SGDLS and YYNGEE. The CDR3 length equals 14 residues, ends included. The CDR3 loop reads CASSQSRDQPPHYS.

This clonotype was seen a few times. A read error may be the cause here, since a much bigger clone is one base away. The V and J genes are TRBV19 and TRBJ1-1; 7 bases line up with TRBD1. The CDR3 spans 14 residues. CDR1 and CDR2 (germline): LNHDA, SQIVND (reference sequence). V lost 5 bases to trimming and J lost 1 base; unmatched junction nucleotides: 4. The CDR3 protein is CASSVGTENTEAFF. The CDR3 DNA reads TGTGCCAGTAGTGTTGGGACAGAGAACACTGAAGCTTTCTTT.

About this clonotype itself: It may be a read error: a sequence one base away is much more abundant. V gene TRBV20-1 combines with J gene TRBJ1-1; D not certain. This CDR3 comprises 13 residues. The germline gives CDR1 DFQATT, CDR2 SNEGSKA (reference sequence). The CDR3 sequence: CSAWGGVNTEALF. The DNA of the CDR3 is TGCAGTGCGTGGGGTGGGGTGAACACTGAAGCTCTCTTT.

CDR3 in amino acids: CASSLYDAGGTEAFF. CDR3 in DNA: TGCGCCAGCAGCTTATATGACGCAGGGGGCACTGAAGCTTTCTTT. The chain links TRBV5-1 to TRBJ1-1; TRBD1 agrees at 7 bases. This CDR3 contains 15 residues. Germline lookup yields CDR1 SGHRS and CDR2 YFSETQ. Germline trimming cut 2 bases from V and 4 bases from J; bases unmatched to any gene: 8.

Of note for this clonotype: One junction end does not reproduce the germline sequence, and a read error may be involved. Here the CDR3 reads CASSLSLSRPQHF. The CDR3 coding sequence is TGTGCCAGTAGCCTAAGCCTTAGTCGGCCCCAACATTTT. The chain carries TRBV19 and TRBJ1-5, with unresolved D. Per the germline V gene, CDR1 is LNHDA and CDR2 is SQIVND (reference sequence). This CDR3 has 13 residues.

The V and J genes are TRBV6-2 or TRBV6-3 and TRBJ2-1; TRBD1 or TRBD2 may be the D gene (5 bases each). Per the germline V gene, CDR1 is MNHEY and CDR2 is SVGEGT. Trimming pared 4 bases from V and 8 bases from J, leaving 21 bases between. This CDR3 contains 16 residues. DNA for the CDR3: TGTGCCAGCAGTTGGGTCACTAGTGGGGGTGGCGATGAGCAGTTCTTC. It specifies CASSWVTSGGGDEQFF.

This clonotype was picked up many times. J is TRBJ2-3 and V is TRBV7-2; TRBD1 matches 8 bases. The CDR3 extends over 14 amino acids. Germline CDR1 reads SGHTA; CDR2 reads FQGNSA. V was clipped by 4 bases and J by 0 bases; unmatched bases: 0. The CDR3 DNA follows: TGTGCCAGCAGCTGGACAGGGAGCACAGATACGCAGTATTTT. Translating it yields CASSWTGSTDTQYF.

The gene calls are TRBV6-1 and TRBJ2-4; TRBD2 is a possible D gene (6 bases). The ends were cut back, 8 bases at V and 10 bases at J, with 18 bases in the middle. This CDR3 region has 13 residues. Per the germline V gene, CDR1 is MNHNS and CDR2 is SASEGT. The CDR3 reads CASGTPGADIQYF. The CDR3 DNA reads TGTGCCAGCGGGACTCCGGGAGCGGATATTCAGTACTTC.